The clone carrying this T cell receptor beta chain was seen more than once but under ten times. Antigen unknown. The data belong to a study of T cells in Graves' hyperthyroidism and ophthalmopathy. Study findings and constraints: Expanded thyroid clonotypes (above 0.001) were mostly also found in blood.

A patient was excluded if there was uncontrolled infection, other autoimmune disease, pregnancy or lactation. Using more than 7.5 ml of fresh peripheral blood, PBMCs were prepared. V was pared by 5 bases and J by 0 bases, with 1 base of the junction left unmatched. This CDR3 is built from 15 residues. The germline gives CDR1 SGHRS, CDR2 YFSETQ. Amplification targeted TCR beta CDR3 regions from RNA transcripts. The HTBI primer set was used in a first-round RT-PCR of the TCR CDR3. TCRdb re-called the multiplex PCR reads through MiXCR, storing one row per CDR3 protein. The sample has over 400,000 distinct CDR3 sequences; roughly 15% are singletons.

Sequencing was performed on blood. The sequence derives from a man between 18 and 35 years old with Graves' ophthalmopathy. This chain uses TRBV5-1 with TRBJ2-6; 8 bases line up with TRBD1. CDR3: CASSGQGSGANVLTF. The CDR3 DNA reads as TGCGCCAGCAGTGGACAGGGCTCTGGGGCCAACGTCCTGACTTTC.